The next 23 T cell receptor beta chains were all read from a single sample in a study of OX40 agonist ivuxolimab in advanced cancers. Sequencing used immunoSEQ multiplex PCR; TCRdb keeps in-frame clones, though not all of them. The sample holds about 66,000 clones; 75% to 90% are singletons and the top ten take roughly 2.3%. This specimen was CD4+ or CD8+ T cells sorted from blood, taken in a trial of the OX40 agonist ivuxolimab. The receptors here all came from an adult with an advanced solid tumor such as melanoma, head and neck, liver or kidney cancer.

This clone has just one count. This chain joins TRBV7-2 and TRBJ2-1; 10 nucleotides match TRBD2. Germline CDR1 SGHTA, CDR2 FQGNSA. Trimming cost V 5 bases and J 6 bases; bases outside gene matches: 10. This CDR3 is built from 16 residues. CDR3: CASSLLSGRSGNEQFF. DNA for the CDR3: TGTGCCAGCAGCCTGCTTAGCGGGAGGAGTGGCAATGAGCAGTTCTTC.

This clone was found once. The chain joins TRBV7-7 to TRBJ2-5; 11 bases are shared with TRBD2. CDR1 and CDR2 (germline): SSHAT, FNYEAQ (reference sequence). This CDR3 spans 16 amino acids. With 4 bases clipped from V and 2 bases from J, the junction kept 6 bases outside the gene matches. Written as DNA, the CDR3 is TGTGCCAGCAGCTGGAGGCTAGCGGGAGGACAAGAGACCCAGTACTTC. This gives the protein CASSWRLAGGQETQYF. Full variable domain (rest looked up from reference TRBV7-7 and TRBJ2-5): GAGVSQSPRYKVTKRGQDVTLRCDPISSHATLYWYQQALGQGPEFLTYFNYEAQPDKSGLPSDRFSAERPEGSISTLTIQRTEQRDSAMYRCASSWRLAGGQETQYFGPGTRLLVL.

V is TRBV6-6 and J is TRBJ1-5; no clear D. Trimming left V 2 bases short and J 5 bases short, with 13 bases between. Germline values: CDR1 MNHNY, CDR2 SVGAGI (reference sequence). The CDR3 totals 15 residues. CDR3 region: CASSYLTGIDQPQHF. The CDR3, as DNA: TGTGCCAGCAGTTACCTTACCGGGATCGATCAGCCCCAGCATTTT.

The chain carries TRBV27 and TRBJ1-2; 9 bases agree with TRBD1. Germline V gene data show CDR1 as MNHEY and CDR2 as SMNVEV (reference sequence). V gave up 5 bases and J gave up 8 bases; unmatched junction bases: 12. The CDR3 runs to 15 residues. The CDR3 sequence: CASSPTGTGNRGYTF. For the CDR3, the DNA is TGTGCCAGCAGTCCCACCGGGACAGGGAACCGGGGCTACACCTTC.

The J gene is TRBJ2-3, the V gene TRBV27, with 14 bases lining up with TRBD2. The J segment lost 3 bases and the V segment lost 7 bases, leaving 6 bases of the junction unmatched. This CDR3 contains 16 residues. The germline V gene encodes CDR1 MNHEY and CDR2 SMNVEV (reference sequence). CDR3 bases: TGTGCCAGCACCCTCGGGACTAGCGGGAGAACAGATACGCAGTATTTT. Translating gives CASTLGTSGRTDTQYF.

The chain couples TRBV5-1 to TRBJ2-2; tentative D call: TRBD1 (5 bases). V shed 0 bases and J shed 0 bases, with 21 bases lying between them. The CDR3 length is 20 residues. CDR1 is SGHRS, CDR2 YFSETQ, per germline. CDR3 DNA: TGCGCCAGCAGCTTGGAGTGGGGCCCCATAGTAACTACGAACACCGGGGAGCTGTTTTTT. The encoded protein is CASSLEWGPIVTTNTGELFF.

The chain uses TRBV9 and TRBJ2-7; TRBD2 is a possible D gene (5 bases). The CDR3 contains 14 residues. V was cut by 1 base and J by 5 bases, with 13 bases left in between. Germline V gives CDR1 SGDLS, CDR2 YYNGEE. CDR3 residues: CASSVRWESHEQYF. The DNA for the CDR3 is TGTGCCAGCAGCGTAAGGTGGGAGTCCCACGAGCAGTACTTC.

The J gene is TRBJ2-1, the V gene TRBV9, with D perhaps given as TRBD1 or TRBD2 (5 bases each). Germline V CDR1 and CDR2: SGDLS, YYNGEE. V was cut by 3 bases and J by 7 bases, with 11 bases left in between. There are 13 residues in the CDR3. The CDR3 here is CASSGDDTNEQFF. The CDR3, as DNA: TGTGCCAGCAGCGGGGACGATACTAATGAGCAGTTCTTC. Together with reference TRBV9 and TRBJ2-1, the CDR3 gives the full variable domain: DSGVTQTPKHLITATGQRVTLRCSPRSGDLSVYWYQQSLDQGLQFLIQYYNGEERAKGNILERFSAQQFPDLHSELNLSSLELGDSALYFCASSGDDTNEQFFGPGTRLTVL.

The count of this clone is one. Additional DNA sequences in this sample encode the identical CDR3. The chain joins TRBV7-2 to TRBJ2-7; no definite D call. The CDR3 loop spans 11 amino acids. The V end lost 3 bases, the J end lost 0 bases, and 0 bases lay between the germline ends. CDR1 is SGHTA, CDR2 FQGNSA, per germline. The DNA for the CDR3 is TGTGCCAGCAGCTTCTCCTACGAGCAGTACTTC. It specifies CASSFSYEQYF.

This chain connects TRBV7-3 to TRBJ1-1, with no clear D. The V end was cut by 4 bases, the J end by 0 bases, with 9 bases between. Germline V gene data show CDR1 as SGHTA and CDR2 as FQGTGA. The CDR3 has 14 residues. For the CDR3, the DNA is TGTGCCAGCAGCTCTTCAGGAGTGAACACTGAAGCTTTCTTT. This encodes CASSSSGVNTEAFF. Supplemented by reference TRBV7-3 and TRBJ1-1, the full variable domain reads GAGVSQTPSNKVTEKGKYVELRCDPISGHTALYWYRQSLGQGPEFLIYFQGTGAADDSGLPNDRFFAVRPEGSVSTLKIQRTERGDSAVYLCASSSSGVNTEAFFGQGTRLTVV.

Of note for this clone: Germline is not matched at one junction end, which may reflect a read error. This sequence joins TRBV7-8 and TRBJ2-7, with D perhaps TRBD2 (5 bases). From germline, CDR1 is SGHVS and CDR2 FQNEAQ. The CDR3 covers 14 residues. CDR3 DNA: TGTGCCAGCAGCCTAGCAAGGGTAGGCATCGAGCAGTACTTC. This encodes CASSLARVGIEQYF.

The chain joins TRBV10-3 to TRBJ2-7; 11 nucleotides line up with TRBD2. J gave up 0 bases and V 0 bases, and 10 bases lay outside the gene matches. CDR3 length: 19 amino acids. In germline, CDR1 is ENHRY, CDR2 SYGVKD. This CDR3 is CAISESTLAGGLLSYEQYF. The CDR3 DNA follows: TGTGCCATCAGTGAGTCGACTCTAGCGGGAGGACTCCTCTCCTACGAGCAGTACTTC.

Only one count was recorded for this clone. DNA of the CDR3: TGTGCCAGCAGCCACCGGGACAGGGCTTTTTTTAGCTATGGCTACACCTTC. Amino acids: CASSHRDRAFFSYGYTF. V is TRBV25-1 and J is TRBJ1-2, with 9 bases that match TRBD1. The CDR3 extends over 17 amino acids. The J segment lost 4 bases and the V segment lost 6 bases, leaving 15 bases of the junction unmatched. Per the germline V gene, CDR1 is MGHDK and CDR2 is SYGVNS.

CDR3 sequence (DNA): TGTGCCAGCAGCTTAGTGAGGACAGGGTGGCCAGAGACCCAGTACTTC. It codes for CASSLVRTGWPETQYF. The chain couples TRBV11-3 to TRBJ2-5, with 8 nucleotides matching TRBD1. The CDR3 sequence is 16 residues long. The germline gives CDR1 SGHNT, CDR2 YENEEA. After removal of 1 base from V and 4 bases from J, the junction contained 8 bases not matched to a gene.

This chain joins TRBV9 and TRBJ1-2; D not resolved. Germline CDR1 and CDR2: SGDLS and YYNGEE. Trimming shortened V by 0 bases and J by 7 bases, and 13 bases separated the two germline ends. The CDR3 loop spans 14 amino acids. For the CDR3, the DNA is TGTGCCAGCAGCGTAGGTGAGGGAACGAGTGGCTACACCTTC. It yields the protein CASSVGEGTSGYTF.

This clone was counted once. V usage is TRBV19 and J usage is TRBJ1-5; D gene uncertain. Trimming stripped 3 bases from V and 6 bases from J, with 15 bases between. The CDR3 runs to 15 residues. Germline-derived CDR1 and CDR2 are LNHDA and SQIVND (reference sequence). The CDR3 nucleotides are TGTGCCAGTAGTATTGGGCGGTCTAGAGTTCAGCCCCAGCATTTT. Residues: CASSIGRSRVQPQHF.

This clone was found once. This sequence joins TRBV15 and TRBJ2-3; 10 bases are a match to TRBD2. Germline V gene lookup returns CDR1 LNHNV and CDR2 YYDKDF (reference sequence). The CDR3 spans 15 residues. V was pared by 4 bases and J by 2 bases, with 3 bases of the junction left unmatched. The CDR3 DNA sequence: TGTGCCACCAGCACCCTAGCGGGAGCCACAGATACGCAGTATTTT. Translated: CATSTLAGATDTQYF.

The rearrangement joins TRBV12-5 to TRBJ2-2; 9 bases agree with TRBD2. The CDR3 runs 18 residues. Germline CDR1 is LGHNT and CDR2 is FRNRAP. V lost 1 base, J lost 1 base, and 7 bases stayed unmatched. The chain's CDR3 is CASGLERLAGVNTGELFF. CDR3 sequence (DNA): TGTGCTAGTGGTTTGGAAAGATTAGCGGGGGTGAACACCGGGGAGCTGTTTTTT.

This clone appeared once. The V and J genes are TRBV27 and TRBJ2-7; TRBD2 is a possible D gene (7 bases). The CDR3 loop spans 17 amino acids. Trimming removed 6 bases at V and 1 base at J, with 22 bases between. The germline CDR1 and CDR2 sequences are MNHEY and SMNVEV (reference sequence). CDR3: CASSRTGGRGGSYEQYF. The CDR3, as DNA: TGTGCCAGCAGCCGGACGGGGGGCAGGGGAGGGTCCTACGAGCAGTACTTC.

The chain is built from TRBV27 and TRBJ2-7; no definite D call. CDR1 is MNHEY, CDR2 SMNVEV, per germline (reference sequence). The CDR3 length is 15 residues. V lost 3 bases and J 4 bases, leaving 16 bases between the germline ends. CDR3 sequence: CASSFGGDGEYEQYF. CDR3 coding DNA: TGTGCCAGCAGTTTCGGTGGAGACGGAGAATACGAGCAGTACTTC.

The V call is TRBV5-1, the J call TRBJ1-1; possibly TRBD1 for D (6 bases). Germline loops: CDR1 SGHRS, CDR2 YFSETQ. The length of the CDR3 is 14 residues. V was trimmed by 4 bases and J by 4 bases, leaving 14 bases between them. The CDR3 sequence is CASSPGRGSTEAFF. The CDR3 nucleotides are TGCGCCAGCAGCCCTGGCAGGGGTAGCACTGAAGCTTTCTTT.

The V and J genes are TRBV15 and TRBJ2-5; maybe TRBD2 (5 bases). Deletions cut 1 base from V and 5 bases from J, with 17 bases between. The CDR3 totals 16 residues. CDR1 is LNHNV, CDR2 YYDKDF, per germline (reference sequence). DNA of the CDR3: TGTGCCACCAGCAGAGGTTCCCGGAGCTCGGGGGAGACCCAGTACTTC. The encoded protein is CATSRGSRSSGETQYF.

This rearrangement joins TRBV5-8 to TRBJ2-2, with 8 nucleotides matching TRBD2. Looked up from germline, CDR1 is SGHTS and CDR2 is YDEGEE. This CDR3 spans 16 amino acids. The V gene end was trimmed by 0 bases and the J gene end by 7 bases; junction bases not matched to a gene: 8. CDR3 sequence (DNA): TGTGCCAGCAGCTTGGAGATAGCGGGGAAAAGCGGGGAGCTGTTTTTT. The encoded protein is CASSLEIAGKSGELFF.